This T cell receptor (beta chain) was identified during a study of T cell repertoires in cytomegalovirus infection. This clonotype was found many times. The antigen remains undetermined. TCRdb reanalysed the reads using MiXCR and keeps one entry per CDR3 protein. The repertoire includes under 300,000 distinct CDR3 sequences, less than 25% of them detected once, and roughly a fifth sits in the top ten. General study points: The study found HLA-C-restricted CMV-specific TCR beta clonotypes dominating the ex vivo response.

With V trimmed by 1 base and J by 4 bases, 6 bases remained unmatched. The CDR3 extends over 15 amino acids. The V gene's germline CDR1 is SGHAT and CDR2 FQNNGV. The V and J genes are TRBV11-2 and TRBJ2-7; 8 nucleotides align to TRBD2. The sequence derives from a human donor in good health (CMV status not recorded). Some clones in this sample may be carry-over from other donors' samples. The sample was cultured PBMCs, taken from culture after CMV antigen stimulation. CDR3: CASSLVGGGSYEQYF. The CDR3 DNA reads TGTGCCAGCAGCTTAGTCGGCGGGGGGTCTTACGAGCAGTACTTC.